Following are 5 T cell receptor beta chains from one sample sequenced in a study of T cell responses to AZD1222 COVID-19 vaccine. The protocol was immunoSEQ multiplex PCR, while the TCRdb copy is restricted to in-frame clones and leaves out a portion. The sample yields 200,000 or so clones, just under 90% seen once. The specimen comprised peripheral blood, sampled on day 0 of AZD1222 vaccination. These receptor sequences come from an adult in good health.

This chain connects TRBV27 to TRBJ2-3; 9 bases are a match to TRBD1. The CDR3 has 16 residues. Per the germline V gene, CDR1 is MNHEY and CDR2 is SMNVEV (reference sequence). Unmatched junction bases numbered 14, after V lost 7 bases and J lost 6 bases. The CDR3 DNA reads as TGTGCCAGCACCTTATTGGGGACAGGGAATGTGGATACGCAGTATTTT. Translation: CASTLLGTGNVDTQYF.

The chain uses TRBV28 and TRBJ1-2; 7 bases are a match to TRBD1. The CDR3 extends over 14 amino acids. The germline CDR1 and CDR2 sequences are MDHEN and SYDVKM. J lost 6 bases, V lost 3 bases, and 7 bases had no gene match. This chain's CDR3 is CASSLPRQGHGYTF. The CDR3 DNA sequence: TGTGCCAGCAGTTTGCCTCGACAGGGCCATGGCTACACCTTC.

This clone was seen just once. The chain couples TRBV9 to TRBJ2-1; 7 bases align to TRBD2. The CDR3 spans 13 residues. J gave up 3 bases and V 3 bases, and 0 bases lay outside the gene matches. Germline-derived CDR1 and CDR2 are SGDLS and YYNGEE. This chain's CDR3 is CASSGGGYNEQFF. The CDR3 nucleotides are TGTGCCAGCAGCGGCGGGGGCTACAATGAGCAGTTCTTC. Looking up the rest from reference TRBV9 and TRBJ2-1 gives the full variable domain: DSGVTQTPKHLITATGQRVTLRCSPRSGDLSVYWYQQSLDQGLQFLIQYYNGEERAKGNILERFSAQQFPDLHSELNLSSLELGDSALYFCASSGGGYNEQFFGPGTRLTVL.

Worth noting for this clone: The sample carries other DNA sequences with the same CDR3. The chain couples TRBV28 to TRBJ1-5; the D is unclear. From germline, CDR1 is MDHEN and CDR2 SYDVKM. Trimming removed 7 bases from V and 7 bases from J, with 5 bases in between. The CDR3 covers 10 residues. The CDR3 DNA reads TGTGCCAGCAATGGACAGCCCCAGCATTTT. Amino acid sequence: CASNGQPQHF.

DNA of the CDR3: TGTGCCAGCAGCTTATCTCGTTTGCTGGGGGCGCGGGGTGGCTACACCTTC. Encoded protein: CASSLSRLLGARGGYTF. V usage is TRBV7-2 and J usage is TRBJ1-2; TRBD1 might be the D (6 bases). The CDR3 covers 17 residues. Germline CDR1 reads SGHTA; CDR2 reads FQGNSA. V dropped 2 bases and J dropped 7 bases, with 23 bases sitting between them.